A single sample is the source of the 24 T cell receptor beta chains below, sequenced in a study of blood T cell repertoires in COVID-19. Libraries were prepared by immunoSEQ multiplex PCR; TCRdb keeps only in-frame clonotypes and omits some of them. Of 250,000 or so clones listed, around 82% are singletons. Sequencing was carried out using PBMCs or T cells enriched from blood (not recorded which). The receptors here all came from a man aged 50 or older who had recovered from COVID-19.

V and J are TRBV12-5 and TRBJ2-7; TRBD1 matches 9 bases. The CDR3 extends over 14 amino acids. Germline CDR1 LGHNT, CDR2 FRNRAP. J gave up 6 bases and V 0 bases, and 3 bases lay outside the gene matches. Written as DNA, the CDR3 is TGTGCTAGTGGTTTGGTACAGGGGGCGGCCGAGCAGTACTTC. This gives the protein CASGLVQGAAEQYF.

J is TRBJ1-6 and V is TRBV11-2; weak D call: TRBD1 (6 bases). The ends were cut back, 3 bases at V and 6 bases at J, with 18 bases in the middle. The CDR3 sequence is 17 residues long. The germline gives CDR1 SGHAT, CDR2 FQNNGV. CDR3 protein: CASSFSTGTVFNSPLHF. CDR3 DNA: TGTGCCAGCAGCTTTTCAACAGGGACGGTTTTTAATTCACCCCTCCACTTT. Supplemented by reference TRBV11-2 and TRBJ1-6, the full variable domain reads EAGVAQSPRYKIIEKRQSVAFWCNPISGHATLYWYQQILGQGPKLLIQFQNNGVVDDSQLPKDRFSAERLKGVDSTLKIQPAKLEDSAVYLCASSFSTGTVFNSPLHFGNGTRLTVT.

The chain links TRBV5-6 to TRBJ1-5; 10 nucleotides align to TRBD1. J was trimmed by 5 bases and V by 2 bases; bases with no gene match: 1. CDR1 and CDR2 from the germline V gene are SGHDT and YYEEEE. The CDR3 covers 14 residues. The CDR3 region is CASSFGQGDQPQHF. The CDR3 DNA reads TGTGCCAGCAGCTTTGGACAGGGGGATCAGCCCCAGCATTTT.

CDR3 DNA: TGTGCCAGCAGGCCGAGACAGCTCTCTGGAAACACCATATATTTT. This encodes CASRPRQLSGNTIYF. This sequence joins TRBV7-2 and TRBJ1-3; a possible D gene is TRBD1 (5 bases). The V end was cut by 6 bases, the J end by 0 bases, with 12 bases between. The CDR3 is made up of 15 amino acids. The germline V gene has CDR1 SGHTA and CDR2 FQGNSA.

V gene TRBV6-9 combines with J gene TRBJ1-6; D unclear. V was shortened by 7 bases and J by 6 bases, with 19 bases between the two germline ends. CDR3 length equals 16 residues. Germline V gives CDR1 MNHGY, CDR2 SVAAGI. In nucleotides, the CDR3 is TGTGCCAGCAACCTTACTTTTGCTCGTAGTAATTCACCCCTCCACTTT. The encoded protein is CASNLTFARSNSPLHF.

This clone is a singleton in its sample. The V call is TRBV27, the J call TRBJ1-5, with D possibly TRBD1 on 5 matching bases. CDR1 and CDR2 from the germline V gene are MNHEY and SMNVEV (reference sequence). V lost 6 bases to trimming and J lost 6 bases, with 18 bases between them. The length of the CDR3 is 15 residues. This CDR3 reads CASSPRAGRSQPQHF. As DNA, the CDR3 is TGTGCCAGCAGCCCTAGGGCGGGGCGAAGTCAGCCCCAGCATTTT.

The J gene is TRBJ2-7, the V gene TRBV19, with TRBD2 identical over 14 bases. V lost 0 bases, J lost 6 bases, and 16 bases stayed unmatched. The length of the CDR3 is 20 residues. CDR1 is LNHDA and CDR2 is SQIVND in the germline V gene (reference sequence). The CDR3 sequence is CASSIDPGELSGLAGVEQYF. In DNA, the CDR3 is TGTGCCAGTAGTATAGATCCAGGGGAACTGTCGGGACTAGCGGGAGTCGAGCAGTACTTC.

The chain carries TRBV29-1 and TRBJ1-1, with D possibly being TRBD1 (5 bases). Germline lookup yields CDR1 SQVTM and CDR2 ANQGSEA. V dropped 4 bases and J dropped 1 base, with 13 bases sitting between them. This CDR3 contains 14 residues. The CDR3 loop is CSVGGGVANTEAFF. The CDR3 region has the DNA TGCAGCGTTGGGGGGGGAGTGGCGAACACTGAAGCTTTCTTT.

The CDR3 spells CASSQGRGREVELFF. The CDR3 coding sequence is TGTGCCAGCAGCCAAGGCAGGGGGCGCGAAGTGGAGCTGTTTTTT. The chain recombines TRBV3-1 (or the pseudogene TRBV3-2) with TRBJ2-2; 8 bases align to TRBD1. The CDR3 extends over 15 amino acids. CDR1 is LGHDT, CDR2 YNNKEL, per germline (reference sequence). The trim removed 1 base at V and 10 bases at J, leaving 8 bases unmatched.

The chain has TRBV5-1 and TRBJ2-7, with D tentatively TRBD1 (6 bases). Deletions cut 3 bases from V and 3 bases from J, with 10 bases between. CDR1 and CDR2 (germline): SGHRS, YFSETQ. The CDR3 runs to 13 residues. Here the CDR3 DNA reads TGCGCCAGCAGCTCGGGACATAACTACGAGCAGTACTTC. Translating gives CASSSGHNYEQYF. The full variable domain, completed using reference TRBV5-1 and TRBJ2-7, is KAGVTQTPRYLIKTRGQQVTLSCSPISGHRSVSWYQQTPGQGLQFLFEYFSETQRNKGNFPGRFSGRQFSNSRSEMNVSTLELGDSALYLCASSSGHNYEQYFGPGTRLTVT.

This clone has a count of ten or more. The rearrangement links TRBV11-2 to TRBJ2-7, with no clear D. CDR3 length: 13 residues. Deletions cut 0 bases from V and 3 bases from J, with 6 bases between. Germline loops: CDR1 SGHAT, CDR2 FQNNGV. The CDR3 nucleotides are TGTGCCAGCAGCTTAGATAGGAGCTACGAGCAGTACTTC. Translating gives CASSLDRSYEQYF.

The V call is TRBV3-1 (or the pseudogene TRBV3-2), the J call TRBJ1-2, with TRBD1 as a possible D gene (5 bases). Germline lookup yields CDR1 LGHDT and CDR2 YNNKEL (reference sequence). The CDR3 consists of 12 residues. Trimming took 3 bases from V and 6 from J, leaving 8 bases between them. The CDR3 DNA sequence: TGTGCCAGCAGCCAGACAGCCCATGGCTACACCTTC. Translation: CASSQTAHGYTF.

This clone appeared once. The chain combines TRBV4-1 with TRBJ2-2; 7 nucleotides agree with TRBD2. The CDR3 consists of 13 residues. Germline assignment: CDR1 MGHRA and CDR2 YSYEKL. V gave up 5 bases and J gave up 5 bases; unmatched junction bases: 2. CDR3 sequence: CASSGRDTGELFF. The CDR3 nucleotides are TGCGCCAGCAGCGGGAGGGATACCGGGGAGCTGTTTTTT.

The chain employs TRBV7-9 and TRBJ2-1; 7 bases are a match to TRBD2. The CDR3 is 13 amino acids. Germline values: CDR1 SEHNR, CDR2 FQNEAQ (reference sequence). V was clipped by 5 bases and J by 9 bases; unmatched bases: 7. The CDR3 nucleotides read TGTGCCAGCAGCAACGAACGCGGGGGTGAGCAGTTCTTC. Protein: CASSNERGGEQFF.

This chain links TRBV2 with TRBJ2-1; 10 bases map to TRBD2. This CDR3 spans 14 amino acids. The germline gives CDR1 SNHLY, CDR2 FYNNEI. Unmatched junction bases numbered 6, after V lost 4 bases and J lost 9 bases. This chain's CDR3 is CASSAQGTSAEQFF. Here the CDR3 DNA reads TGTGCCAGCAGTGCCCAGGGGACTAGCGCTGAGCAGTTCTTC. Variable domain in full (rest from reference TRBV2 and TRBJ2-1): EPEVTQTPSHQVTQMGQEVILRCVPISNHLYFYWYRQILGQKVEFLVSFYNNEISEKSEIFDDQFSVERPDGSNFTLKIRSTKLEDSAMYFCASSAQGTSAEQFFGPGTRLTVL.

The chain links TRBV6-1 to TRBJ1-2, with D perhaps TRBD1 (5 bases). V dropped 3 bases and J dropped 4 bases, with 12 bases sitting between them. Germline CDR1 is MNHNS and CDR2 is SASEGT. The CDR3 runs 14 residues. In nucleotides, the CDR3 is TGTGCCAGCAGTGAGGGGGGACGGGGCTATGGCTACACCTTC. This gives the protein CASSEGGRGYGYTF.

The V call is TRBV5-4, the J call TRBJ2-7; 8 bases are a match to TRBD2. The V segment lost 0 bases and the J segment 7 bases; nucleotides outside the gene matches: 6. Germline CDR1 is SGHNT and CDR2 is YYREEE (reference sequence). The CDR3 has 14 residues. The CDR3 sequence: CASSLERTSYEQYF. The CDR3 region has the DNA TGTGCCAGCAGCTTGGAGAGGACTAGCTATGAGCAGTACTTC.

V and J are TRBV7-8 and TRBJ1-1, with D possibly matching TRBD1 (6 bases). CDR3 length: 13 amino acids. Germline CDR1 and CDR2: SGHVS and FQNEAQ. Trimming took 5 bases from V and 3 from J, leaving 10 bases between them. The CDR3 sequence is CASSPRTDTEAFF. Written as DNA, the CDR3 is TGTGCCAGCAGCCCACGGACAGACACTGAAGCTTTCTTT.

This clone appeared once. V usage is TRBV28 and J usage is TRBJ1-2; 9 nucleotides match TRBD1. Germline trimming cut 10 bases from V and 5 bases from J; bases unmatched to any gene: 14. There are 15 residues in the CDR3. Per germline, CDR1 MDHEN and CDR2 SYDVKM. The CDR3 is CATISGGQGLYGYTF. The DNA of the CDR3 is TGTGCCACCATATCCGGGGGACAGGGTTTGTATGGCTACACCTTC.

V usage is TRBV7-3 and J usage is TRBJ1-6, with unresolved D. V shed 5 bases and J shed 8 bases, with 10 bases lying between them. Germline V CDR1 and CDR2: SGHTA, FQGTGA. The CDR3 is made up of 13 amino acids. The CDR3 sequence: CASSLERDSPLHF. CDR3 coding DNA: TGTGCCAGCAGCCTCGAACGGGATTCACCCCTCCACTTT.

The chain joins TRBV2 to TRBJ1-1, with 8 bases identical to TRBD1. Losses at the gene ends were 7 bases for V and 0 bases for J; bases not matched to a gene: 13. The CDR3 consists of 17 residues. CDR1 and CDR2 (germline): SNHLY, FYNNEI. CDR3 amino acids: CASNPVGQGFMNTEAFF. Here the CDR3 DNA reads TGTGCCAGCAATCCGGTCGGACAGGGCTTCATGAACACTGAAGCTTTCTTT.

The rearrangement uses TRBV3-1 (or the pseudogene TRBV3-2) and TRBJ2-7; tentatively, D is TRBD1 (5 bases). Germline CDR1 reads LGHDT; CDR2 reads YNNKEL (reference sequence). V was cut by 1 base and J by 2 bases, with 12 bases left in between. CDR3 length: 15 residues. The CDR3 loop is CASSQGSGSAYEQYF. The DNA of the CDR3 is TGTGCCAGCAGCCAAGGTTCAGGGTCCGCCTACGAGCAGTACTTC.

The V and J genes are TRBV11-2 and TRBJ1-1; no firm D call. The V and J ends lost 1 base and 0 bases respectively, with 12 bases between them. The CDR3 covers 16 residues. Per the germline V gene, CDR1 is SGHAT and CDR2 is FQNNGV. CDR3 in DNA: TGTGCCAGCAGCTTAGCGCTCGTCCTACTGAACACTGAAGCTTTCTTT. This translates into CASSLALVLLNTEAFF.

V and J are TRBV6-2 or TRBV6-3 and TRBJ2-1, with D possibly matching TRBD2 (6 bases). V lost 2 bases and J lost 7, with 18 bases in between. Germline CDR1 and CDR2: MNHEY and SVGEGT. The CDR3 is 16 residues long. For the CDR3, the DNA is TGTGCCAGCAGTTACCAAGGACTTCGGGAGCGAAATGAGCAGTTCTTC. It encodes CASSYQGLRERNEQFF.